This T cell receptor beta chain was obtained from a study of cytomegalovirus exposure and HLA in healthy donors. Study-wide findings and caveats: A later analysis linked a missense DCLRE1C variant to TCR beta V- and J-gene trimming. A classifier reportedly called cytomegalovirus status with high sensitivity and specificity.

Points on this clone: The antigen is undetermined.

Germline V lookup: CDR1 SGHVS, CDR2 FQNEAQ. J was trimmed by 4 bases and V by 4 bases; bases with no gene match: 3. The CDR3 length is 15 residues. PCR amplification relied on 60 Vbeta primers (plus 13 Jbeta primers). Data came from immunoSEQ multiplex PCR; TCRdb stores just in-frame clones and leaves some out. The data contain some 120,000 clones, 60% to 85% of them singletons. V and J are TRBV7-8 and TRBJ2-3; 12 nucleotides line up with TRBD2. The clonotype originates from a female donor in good health and CMV-seronegative. The specimen sequenced was PBMCs. The CDR3 region has the DNA TGTGCCAGCAGCTCACTAGCGGGGGGCTCAGATACGCAGTATTTT. This sequence encodes CASSSLAGGSDTQYF.